Below are 22 T cell receptor beta chains sequenced from a single sample in a study of memory CD4+ T cells and cytomegalovirus serostatus. Single viable CD3+CD4+CD8-CD45RO+ cells were sorted as the memory CD4+ T cells. Assay used: immunoSEQ multiplex PCR; TCRdb lists only in-frame clones, some missing. The profile covers over 75,000 clones, with over 70% appearing a single time and approximately 4% taken by the ten largest. Sequencing used memory CD4+ T cells from blood. The receptors were sampled from an adult in good health and CMV-seropositive.

The genes are TRBV7-3 and TRBJ2-2; 13 bases line up with TRBD2. Germline loops: CDR1 SGHTA, CDR2 FQGTGA. The V and J ends lost 5 bases and 6 bases, in that order; junction bases with no gene match: 6. The length of the CDR3 is 16 residues. CDR3 sequence reads: CASSPTGLAGAGELFF. Here the CDR3 DNA reads TGTGCCAGCAGCCCTACAGGACTAGCGGGAGCCGGGGAGCTGTTTTTT.

The chain uses TRBV6-1 and TRBJ2-1; D is uncertain. V dropped 8 bases and J dropped 7 bases, with 9 bases sitting between them. CDR3 length: 11 residues. Germline CDR1 reads MNHNS; CDR2 reads SASEGT. The CDR3 sequence is CASALANEQFF. The CDR3 DNA sequence: TGTGCCAGCGCCCTGGCAAATGAGCAGTTCTTC.

The rearrangement links TRBV28 to TRBJ2-7; D perhaps matches TRBD2 (5 bases). The germline V gene has CDR1 MDHEN and CDR2 SYDVKM. V lost 4 bases and J lost 6, with 19 bases in between. The CDR3 spans 15 residues. CDR3 coding DNA: TGTGCCAGCAGTTATATCGGACTGGGGTCGAGCGAGCAGTACTTC. It codes for CASSYIGLGSSEQYF.

This rearrangement joins TRBV7-9 to TRBJ2-3; D unclear. Trimming took off 3 bases at V and 8 bases at J, with 12 bases between the two ends. This CDR3 has 13 residues. The germline CDR1 and CDR2 sequences are SEHNR and FQNEAQ (reference sequence). In DNA form, the CDR3 reads TGTGCCAGCAGCTTCGACGCAATGGGTACGCAGTATTTT. It specifies CASSFDAMGTQYF. The full variable domain, its missing parts supplied by reference TRBV7-9 and TRBJ2-3, is DTGVSQNPRHKITKRGQNVTFRCDPISEHNRLYWYRQTLGQGPEFLTYFQNEAQLEKSRLLSDRFSAERPKGSFSTLEIQRTEQGDSAMYLCASSFDAMGTQYFGPGTRLTVL.

Only one count was recorded for this clone. This chain links TRBV7-9 with TRBJ1-1; D may be TRBD1 (5 bases). V was cut by 5 bases and J by 0 bases, with 19 bases left in between. The CDR3 length is 17 residues. CDR1 is SEHNR and CDR2 is FQNEAQ in the germline V gene (reference sequence). CDR3 in amino acids: CASSPRSRQYMNTEAFF. DNA for the CDR3: TGTGCCAGCAGCCCCCGAAGCAGACAGTACATGAACACTGAAGCTTTCTTT.

This chain uses TRBV7-2 with TRBJ2-3; D is undetermined. Germline values: CDR1 SGHTA, CDR2 FQGNSA. The CDR3 length is 14 residues. V was clipped by 5 bases and J by 1 base, with 10 bases between them. DNA of the CDR3: TGTGCCAGCAGCAGGAGTCCGGGCACAGATACGCAGTATTTT. Translated, it gives CASSRSPGTDTQYF.

The chain combines TRBV5-5 with TRBJ2-5, with D unclear. The CDR3 extends over 16 amino acids. V lost 1 base, J lost 0 bases, and 13 bases lay in between. In germline, CDR1 is SGHKS, CDR2 YYEKEE (reference sequence). CDR3 bases: TGTGCCAGCAGCTTGTTGGTCCCAAAGGACCAAGAGACCCAGTACTTC. Translating it yields CASSLLVPKDQETQYF.

This clone was seen a handful of times. V and J are TRBV5-1 and TRBJ1-2; unclear D gene. This CDR3 comprises 13 residues. CDR1 is SGHRS, CDR2 YFSETQ, per germline. The V end was cut by 0 bases, the J end by 4 bases, with 7 bases between. The CDR3 region has the DNA TGCGCCAGCAGCTTGGAGTCAGGCTATGGCTACACCTTC. Protein: CASSLESGYGYTF.

The CDR3 DNA reads as TGTGCCAGCAGTCCCCTAAGGATGAACACTGAAGCTTTCTTT. This encodes CASSPLRMNTEAFF. V is TRBV28 and J is TRBJ1-1; D unresolved. The CDR3 runs to 14 residues. Deletions cut 5 bases from V and 0 bases from J, with 10 bases between. Germline V CDR1 and CDR2: MDHEN, SYDVKM.

V usage is TRBV27 and J usage is TRBJ2-5, with a weak D call TRBD2 (6 bases). V lost 4 bases and J lost 1, with 22 bases in between. The germline CDR1 and CDR2 sequences are MNHEY and SMNVEV (reference sequence). This CDR3 spans 18 amino acids. CDR3 nucleotides: TGTGCCAGCAGTTACAACCTTCGGGGGTCCACTATCCAAGAGACCCAGTACTTC. Amino acids: CASSYNLRGSTIQETQYF.

This chain connects TRBV5-5 to TRBJ1-2; 7 bases agree with TRBD1. Germline values: CDR1 SGHKS, CDR2 YYEKEE (reference sequence). The CDR3 has 16 residues. V lost 4 bases and J lost 0; bases outside the gene matches: 9. DNA of the CDR3: TGTGCCAGCAGCCCCGAACAGGGGCGGTCTAACTATGGCTACACCTTC. Translated: CASSPEQGRSNYGYTF.

This clone showed up just a few times. The genes are TRBV19 and TRBJ1-5, with D perhaps matching TRBD1 (5 bases). V lost 5 bases and J lost 2, with 19 bases in between. Germline CDR1 reads LNHDA; CDR2 reads SQIVND (reference sequence). The CDR3 extends over 17 amino acids. CDR3 in amino acids: CASSLTMGGTGNQPQHF. For the CDR3, the DNA is TGTGCCAGTAGTCTCACGATGGGAGGGACGGGCAATCAGCCCCAGCATTTT. The whole variable domain, remainder taken from reference TRBV19 and TRBJ1-5, is DGGITQSPKYLFRKEGQNVTLSCEQNLNHDAMYWYRQDPGQGLRLIYYSQIVNDFQKGDIAEGYSVSREKKESFPLTVTSAQKNPTAFYLCASSLTMGGTGNQPQHFGDGTRLSIL.

The chain is built from TRBV18 and TRBJ1-1; 9 positions agree with TRBD1. The CDR3 has 15 residues. The trim removed 4 bases at V and 3 bases at J, leaving 6 bases unmatched. Per germline, CDR1 KGHSH and CDR2 LQKENI. In DNA form, the CDR3 reads TGTGCCAGCTCACGCGACAGGGGGGGAGACACTGAAGCTTTCTTT. The encoded protein is CASSRDRGGDTEAFF.

The gene calls are TRBV5-1 and TRBJ2-1, with D unresolved. The germline CDR1 and CDR2 sequences are SGHRS and YFSETQ. This CDR3 has 15 residues. The V gene lost 0 bases and the J gene lost 1 base, with 8 bases spanning the gap. Here the CDR3 reads CASSLDAGSYNEQFF. As DNA, the CDR3 is TGCGCCAGCAGCTTGGATGCCGGGTCCTACAATGAGCAGTTCTTC.

The genes are TRBV19 and TRBJ2-6; D may be TRBD1 (5 bases). The CDR3 contains 16 residues. V shed 5 bases and J shed 0 bases, with 11 bases lying between them. The germline V gene has CDR1 LNHDA and CDR2 SQIVND (reference sequence). CDR3 loop: CASSPSTGSGANVLTF. CDR3 DNA: TGTGCCAGTAGTCCGAGTACAGGCTCTGGGGCCAACGTCCTGACTTTC.

The V call is TRBV7-3, the J call TRBJ1-2; possibly TRBD1 for D (5 bases). There are 14 residues in the CDR3. Trimming shortened V by 3 bases and J by 5 bases, and 13 bases separated the two germline ends. Germline-derived CDR1 and CDR2 are SGHTA and FQGTGA. The CDR3 spells CASSLGQGSYGYTF. CDR3 nucleotides: TGTGCCAGCAGCTTGGGGCAGGGCTCATATGGCTACACCTTC.

The chain couples TRBV28 to TRBJ2-5, with 8 positions matching TRBD1. The CDR3 contains 13 residues. J lost 4 bases, V lost 8 bases, and 6 bases had no gene match. From germline, CDR1 is MDHEN and CDR2 SYDVKM. The CDR3 DNA follows: TGTGCCAGCTTAGGACAGGGAACAGAGACCCAGTACTTC. It yields the protein CASLGQGTETQYF. Complete variable domain (other parts from reference TRBV28 and TRBJ2-5): DVKVTQSSRYLVKRTGEKVFLECVQDMDHENMFWYRQDPGLGLRLIYFSYDVKMKEKGDIPEGYSVSREKKERFSLILESASTNQTSMYLCASLGQGTETQYFGPGTRLLVL.

This chain connects TRBV7-3 to TRBJ2-3; 8 bases align to TRBD2. The germline gives CDR1 SGHTA, CDR2 FQGTGA. V shed 5 bases, J shed 3 bases, and the junction held 10 bases outside the gene matches. There are 16 residues in the CDR3. This chain's CDR3 is CASSLSGGGRTDTQYF. CDR3 DNA: TGTGCCAGCAGCCTCTCTGGCGGGGGGAGGACAGATACGCAGTATTTT. The complete variable domain, with remaining parts taken from reference TRBV7-3 and TRBJ2-3, reads GAGVSQTPSNKVTEKGKYVELRCDPISGHTALYWYRQSLGQGPEFLIYFQGTGAADDSGLPNDRFFAVRPEGSVSTLKIQRTERGDSAVYLCASSLSGGGRTDTQYFGPGTRLTVL.

The chain combines TRBV19 with TRBJ2-5; 10 positions match TRBD2. The CDR3 loop spans 16 amino acids. The trim removed 5 bases at V and 5 bases at J, leaving 11 bases unmatched. Germline loops: CDR1 LNHDA, CDR2 SQIVND (reference sequence). DNA for the CDR3: TGTGCCAGTAGTCCCGGGGTGCTAGCGGGAGAGGAGACCCAGTACTTC. It codes for CASSPGVLAGEETQYF.

This rearrangement joins TRBV2 to TRBJ1-2; the D gene is possibly TRBD1 (5 bases). CDR1 is SNHLY, CDR2 FYNNEI, per germline. This CDR3 region has 14 residues. Trimming stripped 7 bases from V and 4 bases from J, with 16 bases between. The CDR3 DNA sequence: TGTGCCAGCACCCGAAAAGGGGCAAGCTATGGCTACACCTTC. Amino acid sequence: CASTRKGASYGYTF.

The chain links TRBV5-4 to TRBJ2-3; maybe TRBD2 (6 bases). Germline loops: CDR1 SGHNT, CDR2 YYREEE (reference sequence). V was clipped by 3 bases and J by 6 bases, with 17 bases between them. This CDR3 has 15 amino acids. CDR3 amino acids: CASSSGGRQADTQYF. The DNA of the CDR3 is TGTGCCAGCAGCTCCGGAGGGAGGCAGGCCGATACGCAGTATTTT.

The V and J genes are TRBV5-5 and TRBJ2-7, with TRBD2 as a possible D gene (5 bases). V was clipped by 3 bases and J by 1 base, with 5 bases between them. The CDR3 has 12 residues. The germline gives CDR1 SGHKS, CDR2 YYEKEE (reference sequence). The CDR3 DNA is TGTGCCAGCAGCTCGGGGTCCTACGAGCAGTACTTC. Translated: CASSSGSYEQYF.